This section outlines one TCR beta chain sequence together with its context. Antigen specificity is unknown. The V and J ends lost 2 bases and 5 bases respectively, with 10 bases between them. Germline loops: CDR1 SEHNR, CDR2 FQNEAQ (reference sequence). This CDR3 has 13 residues. The sample belongs to a study of beta chain features in type 1 diabetes. The whole isolated RNA underwent reverse transcription, so sequencing captured expressed TCRB transcripts. Libraries were prepared by immunoSEQ multiplex PCR; TCRdb keeps only in-frame clonotypes and omits some of them. The table lists 150,000 to 200,000 clones, about 63% of them singletons. Findings of the study overall: Significant though moderate, a shortening of TCRB CDR3s appeared in all four CD4+ subsets of Type 1 diabetes patients.

The sequenced sample was naive CD4+ T cells from blood. The sequence derives from a young man with type 1 diabetes. The chain employs TRBV7-9 and TRBJ2-7; D not resolved. The CDR3: CASSLTYGNEQYF. CDR3 DNA sequence: TGTGCCAGCAGCTTAACTTATGGGAACGAGCAGTACTTC.